The text below deals with one T cell receptor beta chain. This receptor's antigen is unknown. No much larger clonotype is one base removed from it; base qualities were not supplied. As encoded in the germline V gene, CDR1 is MDHEN while CDR2 is SYDVKM. The CDR3 holds 14 amino acids from the cysteine to the phenylalanine. This entry keeps only the CDR3 DNA: 42 bases, framed from base 1. Patients with a history of autoimmune disease or receiving systemic immunosuppression were excluded from the trial. Peripheral blood for TCR sequencing was collected from all dose cohorts at baseline, on cycle 4 day 1, and on cycle 7 day 1. Samples came from an open-label, multicenter, first-in-human phase I dose-escalation trial of ivuxolimab. Adults with locally advanced or metastatic melanoma, renal cell carcinoma, hepatocellular carcinoma or head and neck squamous cell carcinoma were enrolled in the trial. Before TCR sequencing, CD4+ T cells and CD8+ T cells from peripheral blood were sorted into separate populations.

Genomic DNA was isolated from the sorted cells so that the TCRbeta CDR3 region could be sequenced. The immunoSEQ Assay was used to sequence the TCRbeta CDR3 regions. TCRdb's version of the immuneACCESS table is confined to in-frame rearrangements and falls short of the full clone set. An unresolved V gene accounts for under half of the shortfall where checked; the remainder is of unknown origin. This sample lists approximately 82,000 clones; 70% to 90% were detected once. The ten largest clones represent approximately 0.71% of the sample. The sample belongs to a study of OX40 agonist ivuxolimab in advanced cancers. General notes on the study: Ivuxolimab was an agonistic, fully human IgG2 monoclonal antibody directed against OX40 (CD134), a costimulatory receptor. The paper covers the monotherapy dose-escalation part of the phase I ivuxolimab trial, which included N of about 50 patients. Of the approximately 50 patients in dose escalation, around 20 had hepatocellular carcinoma, roughly 15 had melanoma, 9 had renal cell carcinoma and 9 had head and neck cancer. Peripheral TCRbeta sequencing aimed to test whether ivuxolimab altered TCR sequence diversity and caused clonal T-cell expansion. Intravenous ivuxolimab was administered to patients every 2 weeks at six dose levels: 0.01, 0.1, 0.3, 1.5, 3 and 10 mg/kg. A male proportion of under 85% and a mean age of approximately 55 years, ranging from about 23 to 90, were recorded for the dose-escalation cohort. Patients were allowed to have had prior anti-PD-1, anti-PD-L1 or anti-CTLA-4 therapy, and 40% of the dose-escalation patients had been treated with checkpoint inhibitors. Partial responses occurred in three dose-escalation patients, of whom one had hepatocellular carcinoma and two had cutaneous melanoma. Study-level results and caveats: In the 0.1-3.0 mg/kg groups, partial responders were among the patients with the lowest normalized peripheral clonal expansion, particularly in CD8+ T cells. Clonal expansion of both CD4+ and CD8+ blood T cells was observed from baseline to week 6 at doses 0.1 to 3.0 mg/kg. After ivuxolimab, expanded clones were on average more numerous among CD8+ T cells than among CD4+ T cells. Which antigens the clonally expanded peripheral T cells were specific for was not determined. Low levels of normalized T-cell clonal expansion were also shown by some nonresponding patients.

This TCR derives from an adult with an advanced solid tumor such as melanoma, head and neck, liver or kidney cancer. The sample in question was CD4+ or CD8+ T cells sorted from blood, obtained in a trial of the OX40 agonist ivuxolimab. The rearranged chain carries TRBV28 and TRBJ2-5, with 7 central nucleotides matching TRBD2. The DNA end favors TRBJ2-7, so the J call may be wrong. In nucleotide form, the sequence is TGTGCCAGCAGAGCTAGCGGAAGCTCCTACGAGCAGTACTTC. Its coded protein is CASRASGSSYEQYF.